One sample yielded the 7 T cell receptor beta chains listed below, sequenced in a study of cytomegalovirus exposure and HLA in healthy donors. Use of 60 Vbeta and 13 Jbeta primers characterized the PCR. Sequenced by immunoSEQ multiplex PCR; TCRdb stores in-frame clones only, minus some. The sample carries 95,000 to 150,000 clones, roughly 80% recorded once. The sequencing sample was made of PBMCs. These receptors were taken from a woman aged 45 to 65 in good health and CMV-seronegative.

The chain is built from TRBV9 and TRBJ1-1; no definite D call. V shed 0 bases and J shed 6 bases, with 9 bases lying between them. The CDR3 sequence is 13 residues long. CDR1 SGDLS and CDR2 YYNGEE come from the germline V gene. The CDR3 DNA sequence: TGTGCCAGCAGCGTAGTCTACAGCTCTGAAGCTTTCTTT. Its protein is CASSVVYSSEAFF.

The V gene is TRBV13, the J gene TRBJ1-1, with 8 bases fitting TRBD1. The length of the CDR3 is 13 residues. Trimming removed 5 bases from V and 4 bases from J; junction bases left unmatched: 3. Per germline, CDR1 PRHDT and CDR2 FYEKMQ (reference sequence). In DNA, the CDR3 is TGTGCCAGCAGCGAGGGACAGGCCACTGAAGCTTTCTTT. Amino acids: CASSEGQATEAFF.

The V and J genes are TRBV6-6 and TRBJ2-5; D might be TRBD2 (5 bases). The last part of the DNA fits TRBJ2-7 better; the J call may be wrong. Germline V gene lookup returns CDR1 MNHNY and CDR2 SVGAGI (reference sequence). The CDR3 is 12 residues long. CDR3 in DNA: TGTGCCAGCAGTTACGAGGGTTACGAGCAGTACTTC. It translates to CASSYEGYEQYF.

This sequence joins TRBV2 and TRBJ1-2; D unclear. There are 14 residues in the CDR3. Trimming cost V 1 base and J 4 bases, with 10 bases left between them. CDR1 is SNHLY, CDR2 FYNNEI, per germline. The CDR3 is CASSEVGSLYGYTF. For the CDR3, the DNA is TGTGCCAGCAGTGAAGTAGGGAGCCTCTATGGCTACACCTTC.

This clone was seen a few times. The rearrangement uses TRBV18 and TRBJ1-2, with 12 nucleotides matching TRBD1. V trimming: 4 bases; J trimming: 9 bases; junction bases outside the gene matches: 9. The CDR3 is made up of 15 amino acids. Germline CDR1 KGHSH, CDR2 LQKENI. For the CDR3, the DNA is TGTGCCAGCTCACTTAGCCGGGACAGGGGGCATAGCTACACCTTC. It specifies CASSLSRDRGHSYTF.

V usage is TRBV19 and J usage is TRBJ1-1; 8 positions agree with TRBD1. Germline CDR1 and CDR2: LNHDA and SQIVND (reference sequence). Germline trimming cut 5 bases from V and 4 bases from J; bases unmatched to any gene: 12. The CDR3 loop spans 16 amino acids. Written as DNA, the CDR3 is TGTGCCAGTAGTCCTCGGACAGGGAGAGGGGGCACTGAAGCTTTCTTT. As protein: CASSPRTGRGGTEAFF.

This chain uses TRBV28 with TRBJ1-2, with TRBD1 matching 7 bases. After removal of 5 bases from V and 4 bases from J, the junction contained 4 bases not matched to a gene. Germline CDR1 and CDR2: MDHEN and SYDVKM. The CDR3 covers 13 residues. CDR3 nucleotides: TGTGCCAGCAGTCAGACAGGGATCTATGGCTACACCTTC. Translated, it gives CASSQTGIYGYTF.